Each of the 27 T cell receptor beta chains below was sequenced from the same sample in a study of blood T cells in healthy people across ages. Primers used in a second PCR of about 7 to 12 cycles were a sample-barcoded 5' primer and a J-beta primer mix. Each CDR3 protein gets one entry after TCRdb re-called the 5' RACE reads with MiXCR. The sample lists around 1,500,000 distinct CDR3 sequences, roughly 28% seen once, with roughly 8% in the top ten. The sequenced material came from blood. The receptor set was obtained from a woman aged 25 to 39 in good health.

This clonotype was recorded at least ten times. This sequence joins TRBV29-1 and TRBJ2-1, with D tentatively TRBD2 (6 bases). This CDR3 has 15 amino acids. V gave up 7 bases and J gave up 0 bases, with 16 bases separating them. Germline CDR1 reads SQVTM; CDR2 reads ANQGSEA. The CDR3 DNA sequence: TGCAGCGCGGCTCCCAGGAGGGGCTCCTACAATGAGCAGTTCTTC. Translation gives CSAAPRRGSYNEQFF.

In this sample, this clonotype turned up many times. This rearrangement joins TRBV12-3 or TRBV12-4 to TRBJ2-7, with a weak D call TRBD2 (6 bases). Trimming stripped 3 bases from V and 3 bases from J, with 12 bases between. CDR3 length: 14 residues. CDR3 coding DNA: TGTGCCAGCAGTTTTGGGGGGAACCTCTACGAGCAGTACTTC. Translated: CASSFGGNLYEQYF.

The chain joins TRBV10-3 to TRBJ1-1; D gene unclear. The germline CDR1 and CDR2 sequences are ENHRY and SYGVKD. The CDR3 extends over 13 amino acids. V lost 4 bases and J 5 bases, leaving 11 bases between the germline ends. Written as DNA, the CDR3 is TGTGCCATCAGTGGCGCGGGGTGGACTGAAGCTTTCTTT. It translates to CAISGAGWTEAFF.

About this clonotype: At one end, the junction sequence differs from germline, possibly due to a read error. The chain employs TRBV20-1 and TRBJ1-6; no definite D call. Germline lookup yields CDR1 DFQATT and CDR2 SNEGSKA (reference sequence). The CDR3 runs to 14 residues. The CDR3 sequence: CSATSEGSKSPPHF. The CDR3 DNA is TGCAGTGCTACCTCTGAGGGAAGCAAGTCACCCCCCCACTTT.

This clonotype was seen at least ten times. The chain combines TRBV4-1 with TRBJ2-3; 12 positions agree with TRBD2. J was trimmed by 6 bases and V by 4 bases; bases with no gene match: 8. Germline V gives CDR1 MGHRA, CDR2 YSYEKL. The CDR3 is 16 amino acids. The CDR3 DNA sequence: TGCGCCAGCAGCCGATTACTAGCGGGGGGTACCGATACGCAGTATTTT. This gives the protein CASSRLLAGGTDTQYF.

The chain employs TRBV28 and TRBJ2-2; TRBD1 might be the D (5 bases). The CDR3 runs 16 residues. Germline CDR1 is MDHEN and CDR2 is SYDVKM. V was clipped by 5 bases and J by 2 bases, with 15 bases between them. CDR3 residues: CASSPAGDRNTGELFF. Here the CDR3 DNA reads TGTGCCAGCAGTCCAGCAGGTGACAGAAACACCGGGGAGCTGTTTTTT.

Details on this clonotype: Compared with germline, one end of the junction differs, possibly owing to a read error. Here the CDR3 DNA reads TGCACCAGCAGTGAGTCTGGGGAGGGGGATGAGCAGTTCTTC. Protein product: CTSSESGEGDEQFF. The chain is built from TRBV10-1 and TRBJ2-7; D might be TRBD2 (7 bases). The J call may be faulty, since TRBJ2-1 better matches the DNA end. Germline values: CDR1 WNHNN, CDR2 SYGVQD (reference sequence). This CDR3 comprises 14 residues.

The chain employs TRBV13 and TRBJ2-7, with TRBD1 matching 7 bases. V was pared by 8 bases and J by 4 bases, with 5 bases of the junction left unmatched. Germline V gene data show CDR1 as PRHDT and CDR2 as FYEKMQ (reference sequence). CDR3 length equals 12 residues. The CDR3 DNA reads TGTGCCAGCGGACGACAGGGATACGAGCAGTACTTC. Translation gives CASGRQGYEQYF. The whole variable domain, filled in from reference TRBV13 and TRBJ2-7, reads AAGVIQSPRHLIKEKRETATLKCYPIPRHDTVYWYQQGPGQDPQFLISFYEKMQSDKGSIPDRFSAQQFSDYHSELNMSSLELGDSALYFCASGRQGYEQYFGPGTRLTVT.

This chain uses TRBV7-3 with TRBJ2-1; 10 positions match TRBD2. V lost 5 bases to trimming and J lost 6 bases; unmatched junction nucleotides: 4. Germline values: CDR1 SGHTA, CDR2 FQGTGA. CDR3 length: 14 residues. In DNA, the CDR3 is TGTGCCAGCAGCCTGGGACTAGCGCCCAATGAGCAGTTCTTC. It yields the protein CASSLGLAPNEQFF.

J is TRBJ2-1 and V is TRBV27; a weak D match, TRBD2 (5 bases). In germline, CDR1 is MNHEY, CDR2 SMNVEV (reference sequence). V shed 5 bases and J shed 6 bases, with 17 bases lying between them. The CDR3 consists of 15 residues. The CDR3 region is CASSAGIALLNEQFF. CDR3 DNA sequence: TGTGCCAGCAGTGCCGGGATAGCCCTCCTCAATGAGCAGTTCTTC.

The chain uses TRBV27 and TRBJ2-1; 11 bases agree with TRBD1. Trimming at V came to 5 bases and at J to 7 bases, leaving 7 bases not matched to a gene. The CDR3 is 15 amino acids. Germline V gene data show CDR1 as MNHEY and CDR2 as SMNVEV (reference sequence). The CDR3: CASSTPGQGVNEQFF. CDR3 DNA: TGTGCCAGCAGTACCCCGGGACAGGGGGTTAATGAGCAGTTCTTC.

As for this clonotype: This clone may be a read error of a much larger clone one base away. CDR3 loop: CASKSSKTIQYF. The CDR3 region has the DNA TGCGCCAGCAAGTCCTCCAAAACCATTCAGTACTTC. This sequence joins TRBV5-1 and TRBJ2-4; D unresolved. The CDR3 length is 12 residues. The germline CDR1 and CDR2 sequences are SGHRS and YFSETQ.

CDR3 residues: CASSGGLNEKLFF. CDR3 in DNA: TGTGCCAGCAGCGGCGGACTTAATGAAAAACTGTTTTTT. This chain joins TRBV9 and TRBJ1-4; D is ambiguous. Trimming pared 3 bases from V and 4 bases from J, leaving 7 bases between. The CDR3 loop spans 13 amino acids. Germline loops: CDR1 SGDLS, CDR2 YYNGEE.

This clonotype occurred a few times. The V call is TRBV20-1, the J call TRBJ1-1; perhaps TRBD1 as D (5 bases). This CDR3 contains 14 residues. Deletions cut 1 base from V and 2 bases from J, with 11 bases between. Germline CDR1 reads DFQATT; CDR2 reads SNEGSKA (reference sequence). The CDR3 DNA reads TGCAGTGCTAGAGTTGGCAGGACAAACACTGAAGCTTTCTTT. Its translation: CSARVGRTNTEAFF.

The V call is TRBV5-1, the J call TRBJ2-5, with D tentatively TRBD2 (6 bases). The CDR3 spans 16 residues. Looked up from germline, CDR1 is SGHRS and CDR2 is YFSETQ. V was trimmed by 4 bases and J by 9 bases, leaving 25 bases between them. CDR3 residues: CASSQDGTLLREAQYF. The CDR3 coding sequence is TGCGCCAGCAGCCAGGACGGGACCCTCCTCAGGGAGGCCCAGTACTTC.

Concerning this clonotype: A much more abundant neighbour one base away suggests this may be a read error. The J gene is TRBJ1-2, the V gene TRBV20-1; D may be TRBD1 (5 bases). The CDR3 extends over 12 amino acids. CDR1 is DFQATT, CDR2 SNEGSKA, per germline (reference sequence). The CDR3 coding sequence is TGCAGTGCCCGCGGGACTTCCTATGACTACACCTTC. Its protein is CSARGTSYDYTF.

This clonotype appeared a few times. Just one base apart from a much larger clone, this may be a read error. This sequence joins TRBV7-2 and TRBJ2-5; D is undetermined. The V gene lost 2 bases and the J gene lost 4 bases, with 11 bases spanning the gap. Germline-derived CDR1 and CDR2 are SGHTA and FQGNSA. The CDR3 has 14 residues. This chain's CDR3 is CASSLTISGETQYF. CDR3 nucleotides: TGTGCCAGCAGCTTAACCATATCCGGAGAGACCCAGTACTTC. Based on the CDR3 plus reference TRBV7-2 and TRBJ2-5, the full variable domain is GAGVSQSPSNKVTEKGKDVELRCDPISGHTALYWYRQSLGQGLEFLIYFQGNSAPDKSGLPSDRFSAERTGGSVSTLTIQRTQQEDSAVYLCASSLTISGETQYFGPGTRLLVL.

Only a few counts were recorded for this clonotype. V gene TRBV12-3 or TRBV12-4 combines with J gene TRBJ2-1, with D unresolved. V was clipped by 8 bases and J by 7 bases, with 18 bases between them. There are 14 residues in the CDR3. The CDR3 DNA is TGTGCCAGCGGTGGGCTGGGTTTTGATAATGAGCAGTTCTTC. Amino acid sequence: CASGGLGFDNEQFF.

This chain uses TRBV5-1 with TRBJ1-2; D ambiguous. Trimming stripped 8 bases from V and 13 bases from J, with 9 bases between. This CDR3 comprises 8 residues. CDR1 and CDR2 (germline): SGHRS, YFSETQ. The CDR3 protein is CARGSSTF. The CDR3 nucleotides are TGCGCCAGGGGGAGTTCCACCTTC.

This rearrangement joins TRBV27 to TRBJ2-1; 11 bases map to TRBD2. The V segment lost 6 bases and the J segment 10 bases; nucleotides outside the gene matches: 11. Germline CDR1 MNHEY, CDR2 SMNVEV (reference sequence). The CDR3 is made up of 15 amino acids. The CDR3 DNA reads as TGTGCCAGCAGCCAGACCCTAGCGGGGGGTGGCGAGCAGTTCTTC. Amino acids: CASSQTLAGGGEQFF.

This clonotype has ten or more counts. The V gene is TRBV5-1, the J gene TRBJ2-5; tentatively, D is TRBD2 (6 bases). Germline CDR1 is SGHRS and CDR2 is YFSETQ. Trimming removed 7 bases from V and 4 bases from J, with 11 bases in between. There are 12 residues in the CDR3. The DNA of the CDR3 is TGCGCCAGCTCTCAGGGACTAGAGACCCAGTACTTC. It specifies CASSQGLETQYF.

A word on this clonotype: With a much larger clone just one base away, this may be a read error. J is TRBJ2-7 and V is TRBV7-2; TRBD1 matches 7 bases. CDR3 length: 15 amino acids. Germline values: CDR1 SGHTA, CDR2 FQGNSA. The ends lost 2 bases at V and 7 bases at J; junction bases unmatched: 11. The chain's CDR3 is CASSLRQGYYNEQYF. DNA for the CDR3: TGTGCCAGCAGCTTAAGACAGGGTTACTACAATGAGCAGTACTTC.

This clonotype was counted once. The rearrangement joins TRBV28 to TRBJ2-1; 10 nucleotides align to TRBD1. The germline gives CDR1 MDHEN, CDR2 SYDVKM. This CDR3 comprises 16 residues. J lost 7 bases, V lost 1 base, and 7 bases had no gene match. In DNA form, the CDR3 reads TGTGCCAGCAGTTTATTGGCGGGACAGGGGCGAAATGAGCAGTTCTTC. It is translated as CASSLLAGQGRNEQFF. The whole variable domain, filled in from reference TRBV28 and TRBJ2-1, reads DVKVTQSSRYLVKRTGEKVFLECVQDMDHENMFWYRQDPGLGLRLIYFSYDVKMKEKGDIPEGYSVSREKKERFSLILESASTNQTSMYLCASSLLAGQGRNEQFFGPGTRLTVL.

This clonotype showed up many times. The V and J genes are TRBV29-1 and TRBJ2-5; D ambiguous. The CDR3 is made up of 14 amino acids. V was shortened by 6 bases and J by 7 bases, with 21 bases between the two germline ends. The germline CDR1 and CDR2 sequences are SQVTM and ANQGSEA. The CDR3 DNA follows: TGCAGCGTCCTAACCGGGTCGGCGTATAGGACCCAGTACTTC. This encodes CSVLTGSAYRTQYF.

The chain combines TRBV7-9 with TRBJ2-3; 14 positions agree with TRBD2. This CDR3 region has 19 residues. J gave up 1 base and V 0 bases, and 6 bases lay outside the gene matches. CDR1 and CDR2 from the germline V gene are SEHNR and FQNEAQ (reference sequence). The chain's CDR3 is CASSLAGLAGGLGTDTQYF. CDR3 coding DNA: TGTGCCAGCAGCTTAGCCGGACTAGCGGGAGGTCTCGGCACAGATACGCAGTATTTT.

This clonotype was picked up many times. J is TRBJ2-7 and V is TRBV6-1, with D possibly called TRBD1 or TRBD2 (6 bases each). The V gene lost 7 bases and the J gene lost 4 bases, with 14 bases spanning the gap. The CDR3 has 13 amino acids. Germline CDR1 reads MNHNS; CDR2 reads SASEGT. The CDR3 nucleotides read TGTGCCAGCAATATCGGGGGCCTATACGAGCAGTACTTC. It specifies CASNIGGLYEQYF.

The chain links TRBV12-3 or TRBV12-4 to TRBJ2-5; 11 nucleotides match TRBD1. The CDR3 sequence is 15 residues long. V gave up 5 bases and J gave up 5 bases; unmatched junction bases: 7. The CDR3 reads CASSLGQGAQETQYF. CDR3 in DNA: TGTGCCAGCAGTCTAGGACAGGGGGCGCAGGAGACCCAGTACTTC.